Each of the 13 T cell receptor beta chains below was sequenced from the same sample in a study of identical twins. TCRdb re-called the 5' RACE reads through MiXCR, storing one row per CDR3 protein. The sample includes about 690,000 distinct CDR3 sequences, around 6% seen only once; the top ten take around 2%. Material for sequencing was naive T cells sorted from blood. Every receptor here comes from a man between 18 and 29 years old in good health.

The genes are TRBV9 and TRBJ1-5; D remains unclear. This CDR3 is 15 amino acids long. V was shortened by 0 bases and J by 0 bases, with 7 bases between the two germline ends. Germline lookup yields CDR1 SGDLS and CDR2 YYNGEE. The CDR3 is CASSVDGNSNQPQHF. The DNA for the CDR3 is TGTGCCAGCAGCGTAGACGGGAATAGCAATCAGCCCCAGCATTTT.

This clonotype was detected many times. At one end, the junction sequence differs from germline, possibly due to a read error. V is TRBV5-1 and J is TRBJ2-1, with 11 bases identical to TRBD2. Germline V gene data show CDR1 as SGHRS and CDR2 as YFSETQ. The CDR3 totals 14 residues. The DNA for the CDR3 is TGCGCCAGCAGCTTGGCCTTAGCGGGAGGGCCTCGGGTCTTC. Amino acids: CASSLALAGGPRVF.

This clonotype was recorded many times. This sequence joins TRBV9 and TRBJ2-7; D is tentatively TRBD1 or TRBD2 (5 bases each). CDR3 length: 15 amino acids. V gave up 2 bases and J gave up 0 bases, with 12 bases separating them. Germline CDR1 reads SGDLS; CDR2 reads YYNGEE. CDR3: CASSVEGLFSYEQYF. The CDR3 DNA sequence: TGTGCCAGCAGCGTCGAGGGGCTTTTCTCCTACGAGCAGTACTTC.

This clonotype came up many times. This chain joins TRBV6-2 or TRBV6-3 and TRBJ2-1; 7 nucleotides line up with TRBD1. Germline V gene data show CDR1 as MNHEY and CDR2 as SVGEGT. V was clipped by 1 base and J by 9 bases; unmatched bases: 3. CDR3 length: 13 residues. The CDR3 coding sequence is TGTGCCAGCAGTTACTTGTCAGGGGGTGAGCAGTTCTTC. This translates into CASSYLSGGEQFF.

This clonotype was recorded at least ten times. The chain joins TRBV20-1 to TRBJ2-3, with 8 nucleotides matching TRBD1. CDR3 size: 15 residues. The V and J ends lost 5 bases and 1 base, in that order; junction bases with no gene match: 8. CDR1 and CDR2 (germline): DFQATT, SNEGSKA (reference sequence). CDR3 in DNA: TGCAGTGCTCCCAGACCGGGACAGGGCACAGATACGCAGTATTTT. Translating gives CSAPRPGQGTDTQYF.

In this sample, this clonotype turned up many times. The CDR3 reads CAISEGLQRNEQFF. In DNA form, the CDR3 reads TGTGCCATCAGTGAAGGCTTACAGCGGAATGAGCAGTTCTTC. The chain recombines TRBV10-3 with TRBJ2-1, with a weak D call TRBD2 (5 bases). The CDR3 is 14 amino acids. V was shortened by 3 bases and J by 7 bases, with 13 bases between the two germline ends. Germline-derived CDR1 and CDR2 are ENHRY and SYGVKD.

This clonotype was recorded at least ten times. The chain combines TRBV7-2 with TRBJ1-1; the D gene is possibly TRBD1 (6 bases). With 3 bases removed from V and 3 bases from J, the gap between germline ends came to 11 bases. The CDR3 is made up of 14 amino acids. Germline V gene lookup returns CDR1 SGHTA and CDR2 FQGNSA. CDR3 nucleotides: TGTGCCAGCAGCTTCAGGGGAGGGGACACTGAAGCTTTCTTT. Translation gives CASSFRGGDTEAFF.

This clonotype was observed many times. J is TRBJ1-2 and V is TRBV12-3 or TRBV12-4; 9 bases match TRBD1. J lost 6 bases, V lost 6 bases, and 11 bases had no gene match. The CDR3 covers 15 residues. CDR3 loop: CASSLPGQGSDGYTF. The CDR3 DNA is TGTGCCAGCAGCCTCCCGGGACAGGGTTCGGATGGCTACACCTTC.

V usage is TRBV24-1 and J usage is TRBJ2-3; no definite D call. The CDR3 covers 17 residues. The V end lost 3 bases, the J end lost 0 bases, and 15 bases lay between the germline ends. Per germline, CDR1 KGHDR and CDR2 SFDVKD. Here the CDR3 reads CATSDLKGRTSTDTQYF. In DNA, the CDR3 is TGTGCCACCAGTGATCTTAAGGGTCGAACTAGCACAGATACGCAGTATTTT.

This clonotype was seen many times. The chain employs TRBV14 and TRBJ2-1; the match to TRBD1 covers 7 bases. This CDR3 has 13 amino acids. CDR1 is SGHDN and CDR2 is FVKESK in the germline V gene. With V trimmed by 1 base and J by 8 bases, 2 bases remained unmatched. CDR3 nucleotide sequence: TGTGCCAGCAGCCAAGGCAGGGGGTATGAGCAGTTCTTC. It yields the protein CASSQGRGYEQFF.

This clonotype occurred a few times. The V and J genes are TRBV20-1 and TRBJ2-5, with 7 bases aligning to TRBD2. The CDR3 has 13 residues. Germline CDR1 and CDR2: DFQATT and SNEGSKA (reference sequence). Germline trimming cut 4 bases from V and 4 bases from J; bases unmatched to any gene: 6. The CDR3 region is CSATGRAGETQYF. The CDR3 DNA reads TGCAGTGCTACGGGGAGGGCCGGAGAGACCCAGTACTTC.

The genes are TRBV7-9 and TRBJ2-4, with 8 bases lining up with TRBD2. Germline V gives CDR1 SEHNR, CDR2 FQNEAQ (reference sequence). Germline trimming cut 0 bases from V and 8 bases from J; bases unmatched to any gene: 3. The CDR3 contains 14 residues. CDR3 sequence (DNA): TGTGCCAGCAGCTTAGCAGCGGGAGAGGACATTCAGTACTTC. Amino acids: CASSLAAGEDIQYF.

The chain couples TRBV10-3 to TRBJ2-7; 7 positions match TRBD2. Germline V lookup: CDR1 ENHRY, CDR2 SYGVKD. The CDR3 has 14 residues. The V gene end was trimmed by 6 bases and the J gene end by 2 bases; junction bases not matched to a gene: 7. CDR3 nucleotide sequence: TGTGCCATCAGGGGCGGGAGTAGCCCCTACGAGCAGTACTTC. The encoded protein is CAIRGGSSPYEQYF.